A selection of T cell receptor beta chains follows, all from one sample in a study of T cells in narcolepsy. Here immunoSEQ multiplex PCR was the method, and the copy in TCRdb shows in-frame clones only, minus some. This sample has under 40,000 clones; roughly 77% occur once, and the top ten carry 0.8% to 1.1%. The specimen was CD45RA- memory CD4+ T cells from PBMCs. The receptor set was obtained from a human donor with narcolepsy. The CDR3 runs from the conserved cysteine through the conserved F or W. Each record gives: clone size, V gene, J gene, CDR3 protein. The size entry is marked missing in some rows and otherwise reads once, few, many or a size class.

.	TRBV30	TRBJ2-3	CAWSETGASTDTQYF
.	TRBV30	TRBJ2-2	CAWSLRGGELFF
.	TRBV28	TRBJ1-2	CASSFRLGYTF
.	TRBV12-5	TRBJ1-5	CASGVDRVQMGNQPQHF
.	TRBV6-5	TRBJ2-7	CASKTGNSGEQYF
.	TRBV19	TRBJ2-2	CASTTGQANTGELFF
once	TRBV5-3	TRBJ2-1	CARSLGGALSYNEQFF
.	TRBV7-3	TRBJ2-1	CASSSDRVGNEQFF
.	TRBV28	TRBJ1-1	CASYSLGGQASEAFF
once	TRBV7-2	TRBJ1-2	CASRGGYNRYGYTF
.	TRBV6-5	TRBJ1-1	CASSGRLNTEAFF
.	TRBV6-1	TRBJ2-3	CASSERAGGGPDMQYF
.	TRBV19	TRBJ2-3	CASRLAGDTQYF
.	TRBV6-5	TRBJ1-1	CASRGQGIGTEAFF
.	TRBV4-3	TRBJ2-5	CASSQEIIGLAGVNQETQYF
.	TRBV6-1	TRBJ1-5	CASRLWGNQPQHF
.	TRBV19	TRBJ2-2	CASSKAALNTGELFF
.	TRBV19	TRBJ2-2	CASNNGALGAGELFF
.	TRBV10-3	TRBJ1-2	CAIRNTQGDYGYTF
.	TRBV6-5	TRBJ2-7	CASSLAGGRDEQYF
.	TRBV28	TRBJ1-5	CASSFPLPDRKDQPQHF
.	TRBV6-5	TRBJ1-1	CASSRREGGGGFF
.	TRBV30	TRBJ1-1	CARGRATGKAEAFF
.	TRBV6-5	TRBJ1-1	CASPSSSGSTEAFF
.	TRBV10-1	TRBJ2-3	CASSVGGTDTQYF
.	TRBV6-1	TRBJ2-1	CASRTLLLENEQFF
.	TRBV9	TRBJ1-2	CASSVGGAGNGYTF
.	TRBV5-1	.	CASSLKAGGSDEQYF
.	TRBV6-6	.	CASSLFGGPYEQYF
.	TRBV11-3	TRBJ1-1	CASSFSGWGTNRSRTEAFF
.	TRBV30	TRBJ1-2	CAWSVGGGQWVPYTF
.	TRBV12-5	TRBJ1-5	CASGLDRDSYQPQHF
.	TRBV28	TRBJ1-5	CASRLPGRRNQPQHF
.	TRBV5-5	TRBJ2-7	CASSLQGTGTYEQYF
once	TRBV2	TRBJ1-3	CASSEVFLRENTIYF
.	TRBV5-4	TRBJ1-3	CASSLAGGGSGNTIYF
.	TRBV28	TRBJ2-5	CASSGNRDQYF
few	TRBV7-3	TRBJ2-2	CASSSGLAGALGELFF
.	TRBV28	.	CASSHGGLEAYEQYF
.	TRBV10-2	TRBJ1-2	CASSESRYGYTF
.	TRBV6-6	.	CASTYEAGGPVYEQYF
.	TRBV10-1	TRBJ1-5	CASSPQGVNQPQHF
.	TRBV27	TRBJ2-2	CASRGLAINTGELFF
.	TRBV5-1	TRBJ1-2	CASSLVGQGTLVGYTF
.	TRBV28	TRBJ1-1	CASSLKVNTEAFF
.	TRBV5-1	TRBJ1-2	CASRASELYGYTF
.	TRBV7-3	TRBJ2-1	CASAPNAGTSGRDEQFF
few	TRBV19	TRBJ2-7	CASSRDRGPGGYEQYF
.	TRBV10-3	TRBJ1-5	CAIRDTGNNQPQHF
.	TRBV7-2	TRBJ2-2	CASSLGQGLATGELFF
few	TRBV6-5	TRBJ2-5	CASRQETQYF
.	TRBV4-1	TRBJ1-3	CASSQVTVSSGNTIYF
.	TRBV11-2	TRBJ2-3	CASSLEIGTSTDTQYF
.	TRBV14	TRBJ2-1	CASSLRRYNEQFF
.	TRBV7-2	TRBJ1-5	CASSLGGYSNQPQHF
.	TRBV28	TRBJ1-5	CASTLTRWGQNYQPQHF
.	TRBV6-1	TRBJ1-1	CASSQRTVGEAFF